Listed below are T cell receptor beta chains from one sample, sequenced in a study of cytomegalovirus exposure and HLA in healthy donors. Data came from immunoSEQ multiplex PCR; TCRdb stores just in-frame clones and leaves some out. This table has 68,000 or so clones, about four fifths appearing once. Sequenced material: PBMCs. These receptor sequences come from a woman younger than 45 in good health and CMV-seronegative. CDR3s include the opening cysteine and the closing phenylalanine or tryptophan. The D gene is left open where the match is weak. Clone size appears in some rows only: once, few, many, or a class for an expanded clone.

CDR3 protein	CDR3 DNA	D gene	clone size	V gene	J gene
CAWSPRETNEKLFF	TGTGCCTGGAGTCCCCGGGAAACTAATGAAAAACTGTTTTTT	.	.	TRBV30	TRBJ1-4
CAWSYLWPRQETQYF	TGTGCCTGGAGTTATCTCTGGCCTCGTCAAGAGACCCAGTACTTC	.	.	TRBV30	TRBJ2-5
CASSRDGRGNQPQHF	TGTGCCAGCAGTCGCGACGGGAGGGGAAATCAGCCCCAGCATTTT	.	.	TRBV28	TRBJ1-5
CASTRESGVAEQFF	TGTGCCAGCACGAGGGAGAGCGGGGTGGCTGAGCAGTTCTTC	TRBD2	.	TRBV6-4	TRBJ2-1
CASSSPGQGYNEQFF	TGTGCCAGCAGCTCGCCGGGACAGGGCTACAATGAGCAGTTCTTC	TRBD1	few	TRBV5-6	TRBJ2-1
CASKTVADYGYTF	TGTGCCAGCAAAACAGTCGCCGACTATGGCTACACCTTC	.	.	TRBV28	TRBJ1-2
CASSELDRNYGYTF	TGTGCCAGCAGCGAGCTGGACAGGAACTATGGCTACACCTTC	TRBD1	.	TRBV9	TRBJ1-2
CASSPKEGNSPLHF	TGTGCCAGCAGCCCCAAGGAGGGTAATTCACCCCTCCACTTT	.	.	TRBV7-9	TRBJ1-6
CASMWREASDTQYF	TGTGCCAGCATGTGGAGGGAAGCTTCAGATACGCAGTATTTT	.	.	TRBV6-1	TRBJ2-3
CASSDSGMETQYF	TGTGCCAGCAGTGACTCCGGGATGGAGACCCAGTACTTC	.	.	TRBV25-1	TRBJ2-5
CASSPDGTALNTEAFF	TGTGCCAGCAGCCCCGATGGGACAGCTCTAAACACTGAAGCTTTCTTT	TRBD1	.	TRBV5-4	TRBJ1-1
CASSPDRINQPQHF	TGTGCCAGTAGTCCGGACAGAATCAATCAGCCCCAGCATTTT	.	.	TRBV6-1	TRBJ1-5
CATSRDLEGTGELFF	TGTGCCACCAGCAGAGATCTGGAGGGCACCGGGGAGCTGTTTTTT	.	.	TRBV15	TRBJ2-2
CASRALQAGQGSGYTF	TGTGCCAGCCGTGCCTTACAAGCCGGACAGGGTTCCGGCTACACCTTC	TRBD1	.	TRBV6-1	TRBJ1-2
CARSPTDPDVGSPLHF	TGTGCCAGAAGCCCGACAGATCCCGACGTGGGATCACCCCTCCACTTT	.	once	TRBV5-3	TRBJ1-6
CASSEQGNYGYTF	TGTGCCAGCAGTGAGCAGGGGAACTATGGCTACACCTTC	.	.	TRBV2	TRBJ1-2
CAWRPGGAGYGYTF	TGTGCCTGGAGGCCGGGGGGGGCGGGCTATGGCTACACCTTC	.	.	TRBV30	TRBJ1-2
CASSYSTGFGNSPLHF	TGTGCCAGCAGTTACTCGACCGGGTTTGGAAATTCACCCCTCCACTTT	.	.	TRBV6-5	TRBJ1-6
CRNWEGYEQYF	TGCAGAAACTGGGAGGGCTACGAGCAGTACTTC	TRBD2	.	TRBV29-1	TRBJ2-7
CASRIDFYSNQPQHF	TGTGCCAGCAGGATCGACTTTTATAGCAATCAGCCCCAGCATTTT	.	once	TRBV6-8	TRBJ1-5
CSVTSGRAEALEQYF	TGCAGCGTTACCAGCGGGAGGGCCGAGGCACTCGAGCAGTACTTC	TRBD2	.	TRBV29-1	TRBJ2-7
CASSMGRSDSRKAFF	TGTGCCAGTAGTATGGGGCGGTCCGACTCGAGGAAAGCTTTCTTT	.	few	TRBV19	TRBJ1-1
CASQRDYSTDTQYF	TGTGCCAGCCAAAGGGACTACAGCACAGATACGCAGTATTTT	TRBD2	.	TRBV9	TRBJ2-3
CASRTLLQETQYF	TGTGCCAGCAGGACACTGCTCCAAGAGACCCAGTACTTC	.	.	TRBV7-6	TRBJ2-5
CASSEGPMRYEQYF	TGTGCCAGCAGTGAGGGGCCGATGCGCTACGAGCAGTACTTC	.	.	TRBV6-1	TRBJ2-7
CASSEAGYAQETQYF	TGTGCCAGCAGCGAGGCAGGGTATGCACAAGAGACCCAGTACTTC	.	.	TRBV9	TRBJ2-5
CSVWTSGVGTEAFF	TGCAGCGTCTGGACATCCGGAGTGGGGACTGAAGCTTTCTTT	.	.	TRBV29-1	TRBJ1-1
CASSYRAYNEQFF	TGTGCCAGCAGTTACCGGGCCTACAATGAGCAGTTCTTC	.	.	TRBV6-5	TRBJ2-1
CATSRAGRQPQHF	TGTGCCACCAGCAGAGCTGGGAGGCAGCCCCAGCATTTT	.	.	TRBV15	TRBJ1-5
CASSPGAFPGNTIYF	TGCGCCAGCAGCCCAGGGGCATTTCCTGGAAACACCATATATTTT	.	.	TRBV4-1	TRBJ1-3
CASFETEAFF	TGTGCCAGCTTCGAGACTGAAGCTTTCTTT	.	.	TRBV6-1	TRBJ1-1
CASSLATGNTEAFF	TGTGCCAGCAGCTTAGCGACGGGGAACACTGAAGCTTTCTTT	.	.	TRBV11-2	TRBJ1-1
CASSYSVQGGDEQYF	TGTGCCAGCAGTTACTCGGTCCAGGGAGGCGACGAGCAGTACTTC	.	once	TRBV6-5	TRBJ2-7
CASSQGTSGQYNEQFF	TGCGCCAGCAGCCAAGGGACTAGCGGACAGTACAATGAGCAGTTCTTC	TRBD2	.	TRBV4-3	TRBJ2-1
CASSFGNGGAAQYF	.	.	once	TRBV5-6	TRBJ2-3
CASSVGAYNEQFF	TGTGCCAGTAGTGTCGGGGCCTACAATGAGCAGTTCTTC	.	few	TRBV6-5	TRBJ2-1
CASSQVTGGAGQPQHF	TGCGCCAGCAGCCAAGTGACAGGGGGCGCGGGGCAGCCCCAGCATTTT	TRBD1	.	TRBV4-3	TRBJ1-5
CASSGAQGRTGELFF	TGTGCCAGCAGCGGAGCACAGGGACGCACCGGGGAGCTGTTTTTT	.	few	TRBV9	TRBJ2-2
CASSTGDYGYTF	TGTGCCAGCAGTACAGGGGACTATGGCTACACCTTC	TRBD1	.	TRBV7-9	TRBJ1-2
CSVGGHRTIYNEQFF	TGCAGCGTTGGTGGCCACAGGACTATCTACAATGAGCAGTTCTTC	.	once	TRBV29-1	TRBJ2-1
CSVRPQGAHEQYF	TGCAGCGTTCGTCCACAGGGGGCCCACGAGCAGTACTTC	TRBD1	.	TRBV29-1	TRBJ2-7